The TCR beta chain under discussion was sequenced for a study of shared T cell receptors in the human thymus. Produced via immunoSEQ multiplex PCR; TCRdb's table is partial and in-frame only. The sample records approximately 730,000 clones, approximately 85% being singletons. The same data also contributed to another study, on human thymus T cells. Turning to that study: Having surgery to correct congenital heart defects, healthy Finnish infants acted as the donors. From resections taken during corrective heart surgery, the thymus tissue was obtained. Among thymic and blood repertoires, usage of V and J genes appeared biased.

The sequenced sample consisted of thymocytes. The TCR comes from a girl in the first two years of life with a congenital heart defect.

This CDR3 reads CASSLSTALTYNQPQHF. The CDR3 coding sequence is TGTGCCAGCAGTTTATCCACGGCCTTGACATACAATCAGCCCCAGCATTTT. The gene calls are TRBV28 and TRBJ1-5; unclear D gene. V dropped 1 base and J dropped 3 bases, with 16 bases sitting between them. The CDR3 has 17 residues. Germline lookup yields CDR1 MDHEN and CDR2 SYDVKM. The full variable domain, its missing parts supplied by reference TRBV28 and TRBJ1-5, is DVKVTQSSRYLVKRTGEKVFLECVQDMDHENMFWYRQDPGLGLRLIYFSYDVKMKEKGDIPEGYSVSREKKERFSLILESASTNQTSMYLCASSLSTALTYNQPQHFGDGTRLSIL.